These T cell receptor beta chains were read from a single sample in a study of T cell repertoires and HLA-DP antigens. Produced via immunoSEQ multiplex PCR; TCRdb's table is partial and in-frame only. The sample has approximately 89,000 clones; more than 75% are singletons. Their antigens remain unidentified. The sequencing sample was made of CD4+ T cells from PBMCs. The receptors originated from a man aged 50-59 years in good health and CMV-seronegative. Both conserved end residues are part of each CDR3. Each record gives: V gene, clone size, J gene, D gene, CDR3 protein, CDR3 DNA. D genes are given only for firm matches. Size values are once, few and many counts, or a class for expanded clones, and some rows have none.

v_gene: TRBV6-6; abundance: -; j_gene: TRBJ1-4; d_gene: -; CDR3aa: CASSGTLGEKLFF; CDR3nt: TGTGCCAGCAGCGGGACCCTGGGGGAAAAACTGTTTTTT
v_gene: TRBV18; abundance: -; j_gene: TRBJ2-7; d_gene: TRBD1; CDR3aa: CASSPRGTGNSYEQYF; CDR3nt: TGTGCCAGCTCACCTAGGGGGACAGGGAACTCCTACGAGCAGTACTTC
v_gene: TRBV11-2; abundance: once; j_gene: TRBJ2-7; d_gene: -; CDR3aa: CASSGPGTNSYEQYF; CDR3nt: TGTGCCAGCAGCGGACCCGGGACAAACTCCTACGAGCAGTACTTC
v_gene: TRBV6-1; abundance: -; j_gene: TRBJ1-2; d_gene: -; CDR3aa: CASTLSYYGYTF; CDR3nt: TGTGCCAGCACTCTCTCCTACTATGGCTACACCTTC
v_gene: TRBV7-9; abundance: few; j_gene: TRBJ1-5; d_gene: -; CDR3aa: CASSWEGPNQPQHF; CDR3nt: TGTGCCAGCAGCTGGGAAGGACCCAATCAGCCCCAGCATTTT
v_gene: TRBV19; abundance: -; j_gene: TRBJ2-4; d_gene: TRBD1; CDR3aa: CASSPSGTGFVQYF; CDR3nt: TGTGCCAGTAGTCCTTCAGGGACAGGGTTTGTTCAGTACTTC
v_gene: TRBV19; abundance: -; j_gene: TRBJ2-7; d_gene: -; CDR3aa: CASSPRLRGSHPQYF; CDR3nt: TGTGCCAGTAGTCCCCGGCTTAGGGGGAGCCACCCTCAGTACTTC
v_gene: TRBV6-5; abundance: -; j_gene: TRBJ2-1; d_gene: TRBD2; CDR3aa: CASSRGTSGRNEQFF; CDR3nt: TGTGCCAGCAGCCGCGGGACTAGCGGGAGGAATGAGCAGTTCTTC
v_gene: TRBV6-6; abundance: -; j_gene: TRBJ2-7; d_gene: -; CDR3aa: CASSYSKSGSGNEQYF; CDR3nt: TGTGCCAGCAGTTACTCGAAGTCGGGGTCGGGTAACGAGCAGTACTTC
v_gene: TRBV19; abundance: -; j_gene: TRBJ2-3; d_gene: TRBD2; CDR3aa: CASSWGGGFSTDTQYF; CDR3nt: TGTGCCAGTAGTTGGGGCGGGGGGTTCAGCACAGATACGCAGTATTTT
v_gene: TRBV30; abundance: -; j_gene: TRBJ1-2; d_gene: -; CDR3aa: CAWRDKDFFLGGYTF; CDR3nt: TGTGCCTGGAGGGATAAAGACTTTTTCTTGGGTGGCTACACCTTC
v_gene: TRBV18; abundance: few; j_gene: TRBJ1-2; d_gene: -; CDR3aa: CASSPQVDYGYTF; CDR3nt: TGTGCCAGCTCACCACAAGTGGACTATGGCTACACCTTC
v_gene: TRBV27; abundance: -; j_gene: TRBJ2-7; d_gene: -; CDR3aa: CASSFVYEQYF; CDR3nt: TGTGCCAGCAGTTTCGTCTACGAGCAGTACTTC
v_gene: TRBV30; abundance: -; j_gene: TRBJ1-1; d_gene: TRBD1; CDR3aa: CAWRQGSVEAFF; CDR3nt: TGTGCCTGGAGACAGGGGTCGGTTGAAGCTTTCTTT
v_gene: TRBV10-1; abundance: -; j_gene: TRBJ2-3; d_gene: -; CDR3aa: CASSDSLGRVTDTQYF; CDR3nt: TGCGCCAGCAGTGACTCCCTAGGACGGGTCACAGATACGCAGTATTTT
v_gene: TRBV5-1; abundance: -; j_gene: TRBJ2-2; d_gene: -; CDR3aa: CASSAKRTGRDTGELFF; CDR3nt: TGCGCCAGCAGCGCGAAGAGGACAGGGAGGGACACCGGGGAGCTGTTTTTT
v_gene: TRBV5-1; abundance: -; j_gene: TRBJ2-5; d_gene: TRBD2; CDR3aa: CASSWQTSGRETQYF; CDR3nt: TGCGCCAGCAGCTGGCAGACTAGCGGGAGGGAGACCCAGTACTTC
v_gene: TRBV7-9; abundance: few; j_gene: TRBJ2-7; d_gene: -; CDR3aa: CASSLALGGLSYEQYF; CDR3nt: TGTGCCAGCAGCTTAGCTTTGGGGGGCCTCTCCTACGAGCAGTACTTC
v_gene: TRBV7-8; abundance: -; j_gene: TRBJ1-1; d_gene: -; CDR3aa: CASSDGSQARNTEAFF; CDR3nt: TGTGCCAGCAGCGACGGGAGCCAGGCGAGGAACACTGAAGCTTTCTTT
v_gene: TRBV6-5; abundance: once; j_gene: TRBJ2-7; d_gene: TRBD1; CDR3aa: CASRPLGGASYEQYF; CDR3nt: TGTGCCAGCAGACCCCTAGGGGGCGCCTCCTACGAGCAGTACTTC
v_gene: TRBV4-3; abundance: -; j_gene: TRBJ2-2; d_gene: -; CDR3aa: CASSRFQGTGELFF; CDR3nt: TGCGCCAGCAGCCGCTTCCAGGGCACCGGGGAGCTGTTTTTT
v_gene: TRBV28; abundance: -; j_gene: TRBJ2-1; d_gene: TRBD2; CDR3aa: CASSSPPVAGGGNEQFF; CDR3nt: TGTGCCAGCAGTTCACCCCCGGTAGCGGGAGGGGGAAATGAGCAGTTCTTC
v_gene: TRBV19; abundance: -; j_gene: TRBJ2-7; d_gene: -; CDR3aa: CASSIVSGDRPQYF; CDR3nt: TGTGCCAGTAGTATAGTATCCGGGGATCGGCCCCAGTACTTC
v_gene: TRBV10-2; abundance: -; j_gene: TRBJ2-7; d_gene: TRBD1; CDR3aa: CASIGGTGIYEQYF; CDR3nt: TGCGCCAGCATTGGCGGGACAGGGATCTACGAGCAGTACTTC
v_gene: TRBV28; abundance: -; j_gene: TRBJ2-5; d_gene: TRBD2; CDR3aa: CASSRGDPTETQYF; CDR3nt: TGTGCCAGCAGCCGGGGGGACCCCACGGAGACCCAGTACTTC
v_gene: TRBV6-6; abundance: -; j_gene: TRBJ2-3; d_gene: -; CDR3aa: CASTLSGGTSTDTQYF; CDR3nt: TGTGCCAGCACCTTAAGCGGAGGCACTAGCACAGATACGCAGTATTTT
v_gene: TRBV7-9; abundance: -; j_gene: TRBJ2-5; d_gene: -; CDR3aa: CASSTSETQYF; CDR3nt: TGTGCCAGCAGTACTTCAGAGACCCAGTACTTC
v_gene: TRBV7-9; abundance: -; j_gene: TRBJ2-5; d_gene: TRBD2; CDR3aa: CASSPRRAGGTVTQYF; CDR3nt: TGTGCCAGCAGCCCCCGGCGAGCGGGGGGGACTGTGACCCAGTACTTC
v_gene: TRBV5-4; abundance: -; j_gene: TRBJ1-2; d_gene: -; CDR3aa: CASSEETVLGGYTF; CDR3nt: TGTGCCAGCAGCGAGGAGACGGTCCTAGGTGGCTACACCTTC
v_gene: TRBV4-3; abundance: many; j_gene: TRBJ2-1; d_gene: -; CDR3aa: CASSQDQISNEQFF; CDR3nt: TGCGCCAGCAGCCAAGATCAGATCAGCAATGAGCAGTTCTTC
v_gene: TRBV5-4; abundance: -; j_gene: TRBJ1-2; d_gene: TRBD1; CDR3aa: CASSLIGTGNYGYTF; CDR3nt: TGTGCCAGCAGCTTGATTGGGACAGGGAACTATGGCTACACCTTC
v_gene: TRBV7-2; abundance: -; j_gene: TRBJ2-1; d_gene: -; CDR3aa: CASSQGLRVEEQFF; CDR3nt: TGTGCCAGCAGCCAGGGACTGCGCGTGGAGGAGCAGTTCTTC
v_gene: TRBV5-5; abundance: -; j_gene: TRBJ1-1; d_gene: -; CDR3aa: CASSFRGGMSGTEAFF; CDR3nt: TGTGCCAGCAGCTTCCGGGGGGGCATGAGTGGCACTGAAGCTTTCTTT
v_gene: TRBV5-4; abundance: -; j_gene: TRBJ2-4; d_gene: -; CDR3aa: CASSEGGAGNIQYF; CDR3nt: TGTGCCAGCAGCGAAGGGGGGGCCGGGAACATTCAGTACTTC
v_gene: TRBV5-1; abundance: -; j_gene: TRBJ1-2; d_gene: TRBD1; CDR3aa: CASSPGQGYYGYTF; CDR3nt: TGCGCCAGCAGTCCGGGACAGGGGTACTATGGCTACACCTTC
v_gene: TRBV25-1; abundance: once; j_gene: TRBJ1-2; d_gene: -; CDR3aa: CASSESGHIYGYTF; CDR3nt: TGTGCCAGCAGTGAAAGTGGGCATATCTATGGCTACACCTTC
v_gene: TRBV28; abundance: -; j_gene: TRBJ1-1; d_gene: -; CDR3aa: CASSLTRMGAFF; CDR3nt: TGTGCCAGCAGCCTCACTCGGATGGGAGCTTTCTTT
v_gene: TRBV7-2; abundance: once; j_gene: TRBJ2-1; d_gene: TRBD2; CDR3aa: CASSLGRLAQEQFF; CDR3nt: TGTGCCAGCAGCTTAGGACGACTAGCCCAGGAGCAGTTCTTC
v_gene: TRBV18; abundance: once; j_gene: TRBJ1-1; d_gene: -; CDR3aa: CASSPTRHEAFF; CDR3nt: TGTGCCAGCTCACCAACAAGGCACGAAGCTTTCTTT
v_gene: TRBV4-1; abundance: many; j_gene: TRBJ2-1; d_gene: TRBD2; CDR3aa: CASSQERLAGPSLFF; CDR3nt: TGCGCCAGCAGCCAAGAAAGGCTAGCGGGCCCAAGTCTGTTCTTC
v_gene: TRBV7-9; abundance: -; j_gene: TRBJ2-1; d_gene: TRBD1; CDR3aa: CASSPTTRDRKFF; CDR3nt: TGTGCCAGCAGCCCAACGACCCGGGACAGAAAGTTCTTC
v_gene: TRBV10-3; abundance: -; j_gene: TRBJ1-2; d_gene: -; CDR3aa: CAITKTANYGYTF; CDR3nt: TGTGCCATCACGAAGACAGCTAACTATGGCTACACCTTC
v_gene: TRBV6-6; abundance: -; j_gene: TRBJ2-5; d_gene: TRBD2; CDR3aa: CASSYGGRSETQYF; CDR3nt: TGTGCCAGCAGTTACGGCGGGAGATCAGAGACCCAGTACTTC
v_gene: TRBV25-1; abundance: -; j_gene: TRBJ2-5; d_gene: -; CDR3aa: CASSEWGETQYF; CDR3nt: TGTGCCAGCAGTGAATGGGGGGAGACCCAGTACTTC
v_gene: TRBV30; abundance: -; j_gene: TRBJ1-4; d_gene: -; CDR3aa: CAWRMSGATNEKLFF; CDR3nt: TGTGCCTGGAGGATGTCGGGGGCAACTAATGAAAAACTGTTTTTT
v_gene: TRBV29-1; abundance: -; j_gene: TRBJ2-3; d_gene: -; CDR3aa: CSGGGDSYTDTQYF; CDR3nt: TGCAGCGGAGGAGGCGACAGTTACACAGATACGCAGTATTTT
v_gene: TRBV19; abundance: -; j_gene: TRBJ2-5; d_gene: -; CDR3aa: CASSVTRETQYF; CDR3nt: TGTGCCAGTAGTGTGACCCGAGAGACCCAGTACTTC
v_gene: TRBV11-2; abundance: -; j_gene: TRBJ1-1; d_gene: -; CDR3aa: CASSLNVLSVTEAFF; CDR3nt: TGTGCCAGCAGCTTAAACGTTCTCTCTGTAACTGAAGCTTTCTTT
v_gene: TRBV7-2; abundance: -; j_gene: TRBJ2-3; d_gene: TRBD2; CDR3aa: CASSTLTSGGADTQYF; CDR3nt: TGTGCCAGCAGCACCCTGACTAGCGGGGGGGCAGATACGCAGTATTTT
v_gene: TRBV19; abundance: -; j_gene: TRBJ1-1; d_gene: TRBD1; CDR3aa: CASRPGQVNTEAFF; CDR3nt: TGTGCCAGTAGGCCGGGACAGGTTAACACTGAAGCTTTCTTT
v_gene: TRBV29-1; abundance: medium-sized; j_gene: TRBJ1-2; d_gene: -; CDR3aa: CSVNRAVDYGYTF; CDR3nt: TGCAGCGTGAACAGGGCGGTGGACTATGGCTACACCTTC
v_gene: TRBV7-6; abundance: -; j_gene: TRBJ2-7; d_gene: TRBD2; CDR3aa: CASSSLRGSGTYEQYF; CDR3nt: TGTGCCAGCAGCTCCCTCCGGGGTAGCGGGACATACGAGCAGTACTTC
v_gene: TRBV5-1; abundance: -; j_gene: TRBJ1-1; d_gene: TRBD1; CDR3aa: CASSFLGTGKNTEAFF; CDR3nt: TGCGCCAGCAGCTTCCTGGGGACAGGAAAGAACACTGAAGCTTTCTTT
v_gene: TRBV5-1; abundance: -; j_gene: TRBJ2-3; d_gene: -; CDR3aa: CASRQGGGPSTDTQYF; CDR3nt: TGCGCCAGCAGGCAAGGGGGAGGGCCTAGCACAGATACGCAGTATTTT
v_gene: TRBV5-1; abundance: -; j_gene: TRBJ2-5; d_gene: TRBD1; CDR3aa: CASSQVPGQGLRVQETQYF; CDR3nt: TGCGCCAGCAGCCAAGTCCCGGGACAGGGATTAAGGGTCCAAGAGACCCAGTACTTC